This T cell receptor beta chain was identified in a study of identical twins. Study-wide results and limits: A lower insertion count was a feature of abundant cord blood beta clonotypes, with no such feature in memory repertoires. Conclusions rested on cross-sectional statistics rather than following the same donors.

Germline V lookup: CDR1 LGHDT, CDR2 YNNKEL (reference sequence). This CDR3 spans 12 amino acids. The V and J ends lost 3 bases and 12 bases respectively, with 12 bases between them. About this clonotype: Its specificity is unknown.

TCRdb reprocessed the 5' RACE reads via MiXCR and lists one record per CDR3 protein. The data contain some 630,000 distinct CDR3 sequences, under 8.5% of them singletons. A further study also used this sample, focusing on yellow fever vaccine responses in identical twins. This second report adds: Reported findings indicate that twins' vaccine T cell responses seemed partially convergent, partially personalized.

This TCR was recovered from a woman aged 18 to 35 in good health. The chain employs TRBV3-1 and TRBJ1-5; maybe TRBD1 (5 bases). The sequenced sample was PBMCs. The CDR3 sequence is CASSQQGRGQHF. The CDR3 nucleotides are TGTGCCAGCAGCCAGCAAGGGAGGGGCCAGCATTTT. Combining the CDR3 with reference TRBV3-1 and TRBJ1-5 gives the whole variable domain DTAVSQTPKYLVTQMGNDKSIKCEQNLGHDTMYWYKQDSKKFLKIMFSYNNKELIINETVPNRFSPKSPDKAHLNLHINSLELGDSAVYFCASSQQGRGQHFGDGTRLSIL.